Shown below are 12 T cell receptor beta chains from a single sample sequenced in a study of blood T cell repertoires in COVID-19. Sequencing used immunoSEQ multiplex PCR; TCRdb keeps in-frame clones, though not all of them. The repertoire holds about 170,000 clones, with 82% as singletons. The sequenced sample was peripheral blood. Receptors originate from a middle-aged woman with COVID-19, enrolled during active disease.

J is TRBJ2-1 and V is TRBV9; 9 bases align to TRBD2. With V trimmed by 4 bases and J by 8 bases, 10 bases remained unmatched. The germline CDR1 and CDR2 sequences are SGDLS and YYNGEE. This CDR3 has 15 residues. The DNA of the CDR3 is TGTGCCAGCAGCCCCCTAGCGGGAAGTGGGTATGAGCAGTTCTTC. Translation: CASSPLAGSGYEQFF.

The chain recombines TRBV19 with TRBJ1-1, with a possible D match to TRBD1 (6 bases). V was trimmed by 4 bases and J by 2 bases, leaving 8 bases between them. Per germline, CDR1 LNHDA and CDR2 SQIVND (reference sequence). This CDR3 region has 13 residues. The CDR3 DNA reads TGTGCCAGTAGTACACAGGGTAACACTGAAGCTTTCTTT. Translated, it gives CASSTQGNTEAFF.

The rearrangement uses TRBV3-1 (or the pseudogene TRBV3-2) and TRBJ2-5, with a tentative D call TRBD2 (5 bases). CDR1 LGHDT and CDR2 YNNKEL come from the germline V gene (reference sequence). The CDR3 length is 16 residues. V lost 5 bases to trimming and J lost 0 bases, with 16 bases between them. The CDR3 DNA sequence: TGTGCCAGCAGCAACCGGGGTAGCAGGTACCAAGAGACCCAGTACTTC. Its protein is CASSNRGSRYQETQYF.

CDR3 loop: CASSQDHSNTEAFF. The CDR3, as DNA: TGTGCCAGCAGCCAAGATCACAGTAACACTGAAGCTTTCTTT. The rearrangement joins TRBV3-1 (or the pseudogene TRBV3-2) to TRBJ1-1; D not certain. The V end lost 0 bases, the J end lost 2 bases, and 7 bases lay between the germline ends. Germline V lookup: CDR1 LGHDT, CDR2 YNNKEL (reference sequence). The CDR3 is 14 amino acids.

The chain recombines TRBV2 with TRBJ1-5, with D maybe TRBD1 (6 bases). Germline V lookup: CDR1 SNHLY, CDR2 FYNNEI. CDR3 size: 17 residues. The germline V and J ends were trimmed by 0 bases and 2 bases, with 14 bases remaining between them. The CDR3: CASSEALRRGGNQPQHF. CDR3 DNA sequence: TGTGCCAGCAGTGAAGCGCTTCGCAGGGGAGGCAATCAGCCCCAGCATTTT.

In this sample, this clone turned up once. DNA for the CDR3: TGTGCCTGGAGGACTAGCGGGAGTCAACGCGGGCAGTTCTTC. It yields the protein CAWRTSGSQRGQFF. The V and J genes are TRBV30 and TRBJ2-1, with 12 bases matching TRBD2. The germline gives CDR1 GTSNPN, CDR2 SVGIG (reference sequence). The ends lost 3 bases at V and 12 bases at J; junction bases unmatched: 9. The CDR3 is 14 residues long.

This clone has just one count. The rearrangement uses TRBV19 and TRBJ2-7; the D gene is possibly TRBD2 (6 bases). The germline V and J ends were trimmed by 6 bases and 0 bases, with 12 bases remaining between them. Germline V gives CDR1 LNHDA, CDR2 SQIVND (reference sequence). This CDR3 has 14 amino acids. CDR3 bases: TGTGCCAGTAGCAATAGCGGCACCTCCTACGAGCAGTACTTC. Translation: CASSNSGTSYEQYF.

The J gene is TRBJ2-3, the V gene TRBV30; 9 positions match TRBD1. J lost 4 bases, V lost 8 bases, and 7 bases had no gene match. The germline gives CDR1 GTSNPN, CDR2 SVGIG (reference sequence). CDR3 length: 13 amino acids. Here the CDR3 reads CAGQGFDSDTQYF. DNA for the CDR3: TGTGCCGGACAGGGGTTCGATTCAGATACGCAGTATTTT.

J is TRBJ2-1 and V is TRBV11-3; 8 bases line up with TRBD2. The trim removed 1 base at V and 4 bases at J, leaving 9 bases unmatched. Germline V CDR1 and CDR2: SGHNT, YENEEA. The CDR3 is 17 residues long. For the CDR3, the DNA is TGTGCCAGCAGCTTAGGTGGGAGCGGGGGTCTGTACAATGAGCAGTTCTTC. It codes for CASSLGGSGGLYNEQFF.

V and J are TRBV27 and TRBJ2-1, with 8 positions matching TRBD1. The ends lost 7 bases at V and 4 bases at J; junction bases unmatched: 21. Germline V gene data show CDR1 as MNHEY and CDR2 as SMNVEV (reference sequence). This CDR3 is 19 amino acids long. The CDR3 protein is CASTPGGQVASIGYNEQFF. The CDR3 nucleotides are TGTGCCAGCACCCCAGGGGGCCAGGTAGCTTCGATTGGTTACAATGAGCAGTTCTTC.

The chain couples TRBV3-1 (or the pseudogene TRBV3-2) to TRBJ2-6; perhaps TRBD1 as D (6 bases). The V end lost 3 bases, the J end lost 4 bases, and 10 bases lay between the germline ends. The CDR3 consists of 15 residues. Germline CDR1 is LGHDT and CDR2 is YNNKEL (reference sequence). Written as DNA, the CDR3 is TGTGCCAGCAGCCAGGGGGCGCAAGGGGCCAACGTCCTGACTTTC. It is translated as CASSQGAQGANVLTF.

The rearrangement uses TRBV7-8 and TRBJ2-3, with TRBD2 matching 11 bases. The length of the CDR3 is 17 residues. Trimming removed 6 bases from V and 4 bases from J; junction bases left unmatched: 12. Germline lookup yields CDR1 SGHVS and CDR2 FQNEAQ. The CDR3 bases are TGTGCCAGCAGACCGGGGGCTAGCGGGAGGTTAGCAGATACGCAGTATTTT. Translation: CASRPGASGRLADTQYF.